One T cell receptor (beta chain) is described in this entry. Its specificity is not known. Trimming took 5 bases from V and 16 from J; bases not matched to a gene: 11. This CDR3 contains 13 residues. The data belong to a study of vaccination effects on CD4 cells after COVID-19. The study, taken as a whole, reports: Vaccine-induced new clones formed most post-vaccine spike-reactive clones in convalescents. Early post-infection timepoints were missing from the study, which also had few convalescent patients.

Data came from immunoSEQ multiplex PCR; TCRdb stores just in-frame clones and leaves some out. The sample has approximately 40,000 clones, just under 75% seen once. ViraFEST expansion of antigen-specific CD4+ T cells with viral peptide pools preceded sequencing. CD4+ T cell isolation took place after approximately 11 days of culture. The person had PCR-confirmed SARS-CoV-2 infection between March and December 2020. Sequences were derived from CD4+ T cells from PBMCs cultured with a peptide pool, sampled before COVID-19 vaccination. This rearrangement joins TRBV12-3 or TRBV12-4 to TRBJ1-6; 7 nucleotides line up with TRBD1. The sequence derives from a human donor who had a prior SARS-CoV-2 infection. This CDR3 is CASSTTRDRTLHF. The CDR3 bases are TGTGCCAGCAGTACTACCCGGGACAGAACACTCCACTTT.